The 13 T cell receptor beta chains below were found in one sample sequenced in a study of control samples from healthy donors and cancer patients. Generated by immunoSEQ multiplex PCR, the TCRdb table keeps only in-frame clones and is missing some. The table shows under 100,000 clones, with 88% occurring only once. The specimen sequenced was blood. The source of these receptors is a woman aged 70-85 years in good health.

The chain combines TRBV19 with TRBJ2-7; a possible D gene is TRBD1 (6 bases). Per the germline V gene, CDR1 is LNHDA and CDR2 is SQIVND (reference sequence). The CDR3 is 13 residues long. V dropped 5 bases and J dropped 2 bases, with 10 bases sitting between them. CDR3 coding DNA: TGTGCCAGTAGTCGTAGGGACACCTACGAGCAGTACTTC. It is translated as CASSRRDTYEQYF.

This chain's CDR3 is CASSYPTSGDPRQYF. CDR3 DNA sequence: TGTGCCAGCAGCTATCCGACTAGCGGGGACCCCCGCCAGTACTTC. J is TRBJ2-7 and V is TRBV7-2; TRBD2 matches 11 bases. V lost 4 bases to trimming and J lost 10 bases; unmatched junction nucleotides: 12. Germline V gene data show CDR1 as SGHTA and CDR2 as FQGNSA. The CDR3 covers 15 residues.

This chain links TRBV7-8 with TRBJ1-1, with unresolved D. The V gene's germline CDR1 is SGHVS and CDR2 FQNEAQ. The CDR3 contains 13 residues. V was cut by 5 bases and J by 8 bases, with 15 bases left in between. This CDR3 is CASSRTRASEAFF. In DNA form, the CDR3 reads TGTGCCAGCAGCCGTACCCGGGCCTCCGAAGCTTTCTTT.

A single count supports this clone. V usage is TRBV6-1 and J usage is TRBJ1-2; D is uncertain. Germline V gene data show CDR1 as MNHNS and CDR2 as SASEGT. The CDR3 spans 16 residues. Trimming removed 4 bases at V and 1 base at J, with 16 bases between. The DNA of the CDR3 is TGTGCCAGCAGTGGCCTTAGGTCCCGGGGTAACTATGGCTACACCTTC. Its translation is CASSGLRSRGNYGYTF.

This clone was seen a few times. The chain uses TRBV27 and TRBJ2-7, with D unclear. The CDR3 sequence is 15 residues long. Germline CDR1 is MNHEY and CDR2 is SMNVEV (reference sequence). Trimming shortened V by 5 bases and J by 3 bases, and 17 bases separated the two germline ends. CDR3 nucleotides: TGTGCCAGCAGTACTTTCCTTAGGAGCAGCTACGAGCAGTACTTC. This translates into CASSTFLRSSYEQYF.

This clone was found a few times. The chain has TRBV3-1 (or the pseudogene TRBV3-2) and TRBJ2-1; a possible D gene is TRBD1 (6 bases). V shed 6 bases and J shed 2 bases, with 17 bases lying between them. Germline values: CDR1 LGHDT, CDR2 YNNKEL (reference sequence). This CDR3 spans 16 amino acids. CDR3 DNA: TGTGCCAGCAGTCTTGTCCAGGGGTCTGCCTACAATGAGCAGTTCTTC. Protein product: CASSLVQGSAYNEQFF.

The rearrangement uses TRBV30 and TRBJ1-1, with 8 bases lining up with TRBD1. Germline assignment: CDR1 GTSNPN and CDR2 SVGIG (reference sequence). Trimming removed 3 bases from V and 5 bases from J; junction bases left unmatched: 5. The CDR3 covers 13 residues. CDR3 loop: CAWRDRVGTEAFF. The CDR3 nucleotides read TGTGCCTGGAGGGACAGGGTGGGAACTGAAGCTTTCTTT.

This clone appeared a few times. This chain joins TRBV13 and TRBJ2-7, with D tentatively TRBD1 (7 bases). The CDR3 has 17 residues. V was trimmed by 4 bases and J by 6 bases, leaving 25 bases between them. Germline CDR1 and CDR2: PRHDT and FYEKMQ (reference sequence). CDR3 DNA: TGTGCCAGCAGCTCCGAGGAGGGGGCGAGGTTTTCGCCCGAGCAGTACTTC. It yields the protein CASSSEEGARFSPEQYF.

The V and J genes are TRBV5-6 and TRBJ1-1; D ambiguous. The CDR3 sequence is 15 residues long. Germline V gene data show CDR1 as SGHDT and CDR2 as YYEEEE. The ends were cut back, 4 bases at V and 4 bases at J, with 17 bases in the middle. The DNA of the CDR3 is TGTGCCAGCAGCACCCTGGACGGCTTGATCACTGAAGCTTTCTTT. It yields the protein CASSTLDGLITEAFF.

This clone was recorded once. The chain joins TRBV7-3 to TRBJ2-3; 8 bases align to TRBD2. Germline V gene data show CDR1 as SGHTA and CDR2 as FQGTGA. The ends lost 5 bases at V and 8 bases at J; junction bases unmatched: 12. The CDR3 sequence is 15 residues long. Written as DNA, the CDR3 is TGTGCCAGCAGCCATAGCGGGGAGCTCATCGGTACGCAGTATTTT. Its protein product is CASSHSGELIGTQYF.

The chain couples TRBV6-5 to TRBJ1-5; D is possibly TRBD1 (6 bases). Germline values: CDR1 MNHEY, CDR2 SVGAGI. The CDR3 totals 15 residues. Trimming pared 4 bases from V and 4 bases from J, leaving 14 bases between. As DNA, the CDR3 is TGTGCCAGCAGTTCCTCGGGGGGCCGAAATCAGCCCCAGCATTTT. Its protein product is CASSSSGGRNQPQHF.

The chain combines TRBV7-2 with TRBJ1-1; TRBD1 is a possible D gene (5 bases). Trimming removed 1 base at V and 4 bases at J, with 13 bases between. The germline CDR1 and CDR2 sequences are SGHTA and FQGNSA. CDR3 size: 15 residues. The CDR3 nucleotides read TGTGCCAGCAGCTTAGTAGTCGGGGGGGGCACTGAAGCTTTCTTT. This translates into CASSLVVGGGTEAFF.

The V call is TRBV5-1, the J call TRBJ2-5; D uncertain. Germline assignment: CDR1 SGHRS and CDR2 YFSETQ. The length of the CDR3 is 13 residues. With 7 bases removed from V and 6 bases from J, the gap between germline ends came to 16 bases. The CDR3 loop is CASGDVGGKTQYF. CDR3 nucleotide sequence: TGCGCCAGCGGGGATGTAGGCGGAAAGACCCAGTACTTC.